This TCR beta chain was retrieved from a study of OX40 agonist ivuxolimab in advanced cancers. Study overall: As their treatment, patients were administered ivuxolimab, an agonistic anti-OX40 (CD134) antibody. Eligibility admitted prior anti-PD-1, anti-PD-L1 or anti-CTLA-4 therapy; around 42% had some.

The study's findings and limits: At 0.1 to 3.0 mg/kg and by week 6, CD4+ and CD8+ T cells in the blood had expanded clonally.

Profiling relied on immunoSEQ multiplex PCR, and the TCRdb table lists in-frame clones only, not all of them. The sample includes 84,000 or so clones, 70% to 90% seen only once; the top ten take 0.25% to 0.3%. Of note for this clone: Its antigen is unknown.

The investigators sampled blood at baseline, at cycle 4 day 1, and at cycle 7 day 1. Sequences were derived from CD4+ or CD8+ T cells sorted from blood, sampled in a trial of the OX40 agonist ivuxolimab. The origin of this receptor is an adult with an advanced solid tumor such as melanoma, head and neck, liver or kidney cancer.

The CDR3 protein is CASSEGAQSSSGNTIYF. The CDR3 DNA reads as TGTGCCAGCTCTGAAGGGGCACAGTCGAGCTCTGGAAACACCATATATTTT. J is TRBJ1-3 and V is TRBV18, with D perhaps matching TRBD1 (5 bases). The germline V gene encodes CDR1 KGHSH and CDR2 LQKENI. CDR3 length: 17 amino acids. Trimming took 6 bases from V and 0 from J, leaving 18 bases between them.